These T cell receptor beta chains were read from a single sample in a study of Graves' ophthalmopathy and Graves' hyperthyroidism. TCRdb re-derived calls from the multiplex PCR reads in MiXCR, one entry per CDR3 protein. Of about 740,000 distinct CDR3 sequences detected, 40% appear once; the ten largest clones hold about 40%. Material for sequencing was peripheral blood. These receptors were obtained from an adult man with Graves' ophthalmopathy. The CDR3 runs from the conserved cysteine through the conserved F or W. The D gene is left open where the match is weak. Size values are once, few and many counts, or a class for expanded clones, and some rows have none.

CASSFGGHSGELFF | TGTGCCAGCAGCTTTGGGGGTCATTCCGGGGAGCTGTTTTTT | TRBV11-2 | . | few | TRBJ2-2
CAIRGTVYNSPLHF | TGTGCCATCAGGGGGACAGTCTATAATTCACCCCTCCACTTT | TRBV10-3 | TRBD1 | many | TRBJ1-6
CASSREPAGTGELFF | TGTGCCAGCAGCCGTGAACCGGCTGGCACCGGGGAGCTGTTTTTT | TRBV7-9 | . | . | TRBJ2-2
CSARGVGGGYEQYF | TGCAGTGCTAGAGGGGTGGGAGGGGGCTACGAGCAGTACTTC | TRBV20-1 | . | . | TRBJ2-7
CASSYSRAPGANVLTF | TGTGCCAGCAGTTACTCCAGGGCTCCTGGGGCCAACGTCCTGACTTTC | TRBV13 | . | few | TRBJ2-6
CSVEKGSALPGEQYF | TGCAGCGTTGAAAAGGGGTCAGCCCTTCCAGGGGAGCAGTACTTC | TRBV29-1 | . | many | TRBJ2-7
CASRDPSGEQYF | TGTGCCAGCCGCGATCCCTCTGGCGAGCAGTACTTC | TRBV10-3 | . | few | TRBJ2-7
CASSVAGSHTEAFF | TGTGCCAGCAGTGTTGCAGGGAGTCACACTGAAGCTTTCTTT | TRBV2 | . | many | TRBJ1-1
CARDPTGANSPLHF | TGTGCTAGAGATCCCACGGGGGCGAATTCACCCCTCCACTTT | TRBV11-1 | . | . | TRBJ1-6
CASSPLGGRAGEQYF | TGTGCCAGCAGCCCCCTAGGGGGGCGAGCGGGGGAGCAGTACTTC | TRBV7-3 | . | . | TRBJ2-7
CASSQGLFSYEQYF | TGCGCCAGCAGCCAAGGGCTCTTTTCCTACGAGCAGTACTTC | TRBV7-9 | . | . | TRBJ2-7
CSVVRASNQPQHF | TGCAGCGTTGTGAGGGCCAGCAATCAGCCCCAGCATTTT | TRBV29-1 | . | many | TRBJ1-5
CASSFRAYGYTF | TGTGCCAGCAGCTTTAGGGCCTATGGCTACACCTTC | TRBV5-4 | . | . | TRBJ1-2
CSATWGVQETQYF | TGCAGTGCTACCTGGGGGGTTCAAGAGACCCAGTACTTC | TRBV20-1 | . | once | TRBJ2-5
CSARDGTSETQYF | TGCAGTGCTAGAGATGGGACTTCAGAGACCCAGTACTTC | TRBV20-1 | . | . | TRBJ2-5
CASSLRLAGKNEQFF | TGCGCCAGCAGCTTGCGGCTAGCGGGTAAAAATGAGCAGTTCTTC | TRBV11-1 | TRBD2 | . | TRBJ2-1
CASRGGRIETQYF | TGCGCCTCCCGGGGCGGGAGAATAGAGACCCAGTACTTC | TRBV5-1 | TRBD2 | . | TRBJ2-5
CASSSYPTGVRNSPLHF | TGTGCCAGCAGCTCGTACCCTACAGGGGTTAGAAATTCACCCCTCCACTTT | TRBV7-3 | TRBD1 | many | TRBJ1-6
CASSPMAGKGNSYEQYF | TGTGCCAGCAGCCCGATGGCAGGGAAAGGGAACTCCTACGAGCAGTACTTC | TRBV7-9 | . | . | TRBJ2-7
CASSPPGLQETQYF | TGTGCCAGCTCCCCGCCGGGACTTCAAGAGACCCAGTACTTC | TRBV5-4 | . | . | TRBJ2-5
CAISPGRADTQYF | TGTGCCATCAGCCCCGGTCGTGCAGATACGCAGTATTTT | TRBV10-3 | . | . | TRBJ2-3
CASSPLAGGGSSF | TGTGCCAGCAGCCCGCTAGCGGGGGGTGGATCTTCCTTC | TRBV13 | TRBD2 | . | TRBJ2-7
CATSRDSLVGFGNTVYF | . | TRBV15 | . | once | TRBJ1-3
CSVEDRRETYGYTF | TGCAGCGTTGAAGATCGGAGAGAGACCTATGGCTACACCTTC | TRBV29-1 | . | many | TRBJ1-2
CASSLVATGASYEQYF | TGTGCCAGCAGCTTAGTTGCGACAGGGGCGTCCTACGAGCAGTACTTC | TRBV7-6 | TRBD1 | once | TRBJ2-7
CASSAQGGYTF | TGTGCCAGCAGCGCACAGGGAGGCTACACCTTC | TRBV9 | . | few | TRBJ1-2
CATSEGAGIRPQHF | TGTGCCACCAGTGAGGGAGCAGGGATTCGGCCCCAGCATTTT | TRBV24-1 | . | many | TRBJ1-5
CASSLGAYGYTF | TGTGCCAGCAGCTTAGGGGCCTATGGCTACACCTTC | TRBV7-2 | . | many | TRBJ1-2
CSAPTRDKNTEAFF | TGCAGTGCACCTACCCGGGACAAGAACACTGAAGCTTTCTTT | TRBV20-1 | . | . | TRBJ1-1
CASSEAEVSYSNQPQHF | TGTGCCAGCAGTGAAGCGGAGGTTTCATATAGCAATCAGCCCCAGCATTTT | TRBV2 | . | few | TRBJ1-5
CASSRRLAQTGELFF | TGCGCCAGCAGCCGTAGACTAGCGCAGACCGGGGAGCTGTTTTTT | TRBV4-3 | TRBD2 | . | TRBJ2-2
CASSPLIGQGETQYF | TGTGCCAGCAGCCCCCTTATCGGACAGGGTGAGACCCAGTACTTC | TRBV14 | TRBD1 | . | TRBJ2-5